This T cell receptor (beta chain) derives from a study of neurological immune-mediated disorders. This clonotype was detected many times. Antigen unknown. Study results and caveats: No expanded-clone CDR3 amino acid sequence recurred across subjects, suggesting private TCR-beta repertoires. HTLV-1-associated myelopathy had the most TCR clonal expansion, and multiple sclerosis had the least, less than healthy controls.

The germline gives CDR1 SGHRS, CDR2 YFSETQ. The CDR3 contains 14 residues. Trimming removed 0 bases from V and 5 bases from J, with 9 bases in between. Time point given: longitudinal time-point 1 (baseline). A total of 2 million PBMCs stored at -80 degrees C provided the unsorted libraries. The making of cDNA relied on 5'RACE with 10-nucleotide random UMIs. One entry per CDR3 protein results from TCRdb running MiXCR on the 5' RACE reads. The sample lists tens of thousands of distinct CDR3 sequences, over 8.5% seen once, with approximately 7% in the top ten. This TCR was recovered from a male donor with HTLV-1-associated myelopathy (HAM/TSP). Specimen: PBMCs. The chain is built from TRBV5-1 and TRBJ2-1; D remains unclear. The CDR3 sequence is CASSLGWANNEQFF. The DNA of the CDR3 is TGCGCCAGCAGCTTGGGCTGGGCAAACAATGAGCAGTTCTTC.